This T cell receptor (beta chain) was profiled in a study of blood T cell repertoires in COVID-19. Overall study: The United States, Italy and Spain provided the acute and convalescent COVID-19 samples. T cells, B-cell-depleted T cells, or PBMCs provided the cDNA or gDNA that served as material.

Per the original methods: Reference gene primer amplification gave nucleated cell count estimates. Some clones are missing from TCRdb's copy, which holds only in-frame ones; the method was immunoSEQ multiplex PCR. V and J calls and clone size come straight from that table; D and trimming were deduced from the DNA. The table lists 70,000 to 90,000 clones, more than 75% of them singletons. This clone appeared a few times. Germline CDR1 and CDR2: SGHTA and FQGTGA. The CDR3 spans 16 residues. The trim removed 4 bases at V and 6 bases at J, leaving 8 bases unmatched. The sequence was obtained from a man aged 45-65 years with active COVID-19. This rearrangement joins TRBV7-3 to TRBJ2-7, with 14 bases aligning to TRBD2. The sequenced sample was peripheral blood. The CDR3 region has the DNA TGTGCCAGCAGCTCCCTACCGGGACTAGCGGGAGCCGAGCAGTACTTC. It codes for CASSSLPGLAGAEQYF.